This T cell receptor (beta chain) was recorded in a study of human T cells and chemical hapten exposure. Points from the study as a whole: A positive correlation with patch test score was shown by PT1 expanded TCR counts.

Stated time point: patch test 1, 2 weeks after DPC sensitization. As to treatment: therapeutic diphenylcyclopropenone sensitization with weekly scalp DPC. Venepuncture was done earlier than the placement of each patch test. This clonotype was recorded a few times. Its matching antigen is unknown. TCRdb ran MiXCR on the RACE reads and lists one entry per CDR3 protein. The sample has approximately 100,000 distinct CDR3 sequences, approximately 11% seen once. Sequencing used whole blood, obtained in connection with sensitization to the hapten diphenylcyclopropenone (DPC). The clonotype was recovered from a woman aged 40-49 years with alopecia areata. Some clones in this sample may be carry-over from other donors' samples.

CDR3 sequence reads: CASTPSALPSGANVLTF. The CDR3 nucleotides read TGTGCCAGTACTCCCTCGGCCTTACCCTCTGGGGCCAACGTCCTGACTTTC. The chain is built from TRBV19 and TRBJ2-6; D uncertain. The CDR3 is 17 residues long. Per the germline V gene, CDR1 is LNHDA and CDR2 is SQIVND (reference sequence). Trimming pared 7 bases from V and 0 bases from J, leaving 16 bases between.